Presented here are 27 T cell receptor beta chains from one specimen sequenced in a study of T-cell memory formation after mild COVID-19. A single record per CDR3 protein comes from TCRdb applying MiXCR to the 5' RACE reads. This sample has around 370,000 distinct CDR3 sequences, with over 20% found just once. Input material: PBMCs or a T cell subset sorted from them (not recorded which). The origin of the receptors is an adult woman who had mild COVID-19 (a few samples of this study predate the infection). Cell type and time point are not known.

This clonotype was recorded at least ten times. The V gene is TRBV3-1, the J gene TRBJ2-3; the D gene is possibly TRBD2 (5 bases). V was shortened by 2 bases and J by 0 bases, with 9 bases between the two germline ends. The CDR3 spans 15 residues. Germline CDR1 is LGHDT and CDR2 is YNNKEL (reference sequence). The CDR3 DNA sequence: TGTGCCAGCAGCCAATCTTCGGGGAGCACAGATACGCAGTATTTT. This encodes CASSQSSGSTDTQYF.

This clonotype has just a few counts. CDR3 protein: CAIRAILTGDTQYF. The CDR3 DNA reads as TGTGCCATCAGAGCTATACTGACTGGAGATACGCAGTATTTT. The chain is built from TRBV10-3 and TRBJ2-3; D is undetermined. CDR3 length equals 14 residues. Trimming removed 6 bases from V and 5 bases from J, with 15 bases in between. Germline assignment: CDR1 ENHRY and CDR2 SYGVKD.

Concerning this clonotype: Here the CDR3 omits its conserved ending phenylalanine or tryptophan, so a read error is the likely source. The chain joins TRBV10-3 to TRBJ2-7, with 8 bases identical to TRBD1. CDR1 is ENHRY, CDR2 SYGVKD, per germline. V shed 3 bases and J 3 bases; nucleotides not matched to a gene: 7. This CDR3 region has 15 residues. DNA for the CDR3: TGTGCCATCAGTGAAGGACAGGGAAGGATCTACGAGCAGTACCTC. It yields the protein CAISEGQGRIYEQYL.

This clonotype came up once. J is TRBJ1-2 and V is TRBV5-1; the D gene is possibly TRBD1 (6 bases). Between the trimmed V and J ends, which lost 0 bases and 3 bases, there was a span of 18 bases. CDR3 size: 17 residues. Germline V lookup: CDR1 SGHRS, CDR2 YFSETQ. The CDR3 coding sequence is TGCGCCAGCAGCTTGGGGGCGACAGGAAGAGGGGACTATGGCTACACCTTC. This sequence encodes CASSLGATGRGDYGYTF.

This clonotype has more than one count but fewer than ten. The J gene is TRBJ1-1, the V gene TRBV10-3, with TRBD1 as a possible D gene (5 bases). Germline assignment: CDR1 ENHRY and CDR2 SYGVKD. Trimming stripped 6 bases from V and 1 base from J, with 15 bases between. The CDR3 is 15 residues long. The CDR3 is CAIRNDRIRNTEAFF. The CDR3 DNA reads as TGTGCCATCAGAAATGACAGAATAAGGAACACTGAAGCTTTCTTT.

This clonotype turned up a few times. The chain carries TRBV12-3 or TRBV12-4 and TRBJ1-1; the D gene is possibly TRBD1 (5 bases). This CDR3 spans 13 amino acids. V lost 6 bases, J lost 7 bases, and 15 bases lay in between. DNA for the CDR3: TGTGCCAGCAGGGTAGGGGTGGACGTTGAAGCTTTCTTT. Amino acid sequence: CASRVGVDVEAFF.

This chain joins TRBV29-1 and TRBJ2-2; 10 bases fit TRBD2. CDR1 is SQVTM and CDR2 is ANQGSEA in the germline V gene. Losses at the gene ends were 4 bases for V and 2 bases for J; bases not matched to a gene: 4. The CDR3 is 15 amino acids. CDR3: CSVVSGRANTGELFF. The CDR3 coding sequence is TGCAGCGTTGTAAGCGGGAGGGCCAACACCGGGGAGCTGTTTTTT.

The table lists this clonotype with a few counts. The chain employs TRBV20-1 and TRBJ1-2, with D unclear. The V end lost 3 bases, the J end lost 8 bases, and 7 bases lay between the germline ends. The germline CDR1 and CDR2 sequences are DFQATT and SNEGSKA (reference sequence). The CDR3 runs 10 residues. The CDR3 DNA is TGCAGTGCTAGTCGTTTCGGCTACACCTTC. This gives the protein CSASRFGYTF.

The rearrangement joins TRBV24-1 to TRBJ2-4; D call uncertain. The CDR3 sequence is 14 residues long. Trimming took 4 bases from V and 10 from J, leaving 16 bases between them. CDR1 and CDR2 from the germline V gene are KGHDR and SFDVKD. The DNA for the CDR3 is TGTGCCACCAGTGACCCCGGGCGGTTGGGAATTCAGTACTTC. It encodes CATSDPGRLGIQYF.

The rearrangement links TRBV12-3 or TRBV12-4 to TRBJ2-3; D gene uncertain. V was pared by 6 bases and J by 4 bases, with 8 bases between. The CDR3 is 12 amino acids. CDR3 coding DNA: TGTGCCAGCAGCACCGGGCCAGATACGCAGTATTTT. Protein: CASSTGPDTQYF.

The chain joins TRBV6-2 or TRBV6-3 to TRBJ1-1; D gene unclear. The CDR3 runs 13 residues. Germline CDR1 is MNHEY and CDR2 is SVGEGT. V was trimmed by 6 bases and J by 1 base, leaving 9 bases between them. The CDR3 bases are TGTGCCAGCAGACCCTCTCAGAACACTGAAGCTTTCTTT. Amino acid sequence: CASRPSQNTEAFF.

This clonotype showed up just a few times. V and J are TRBV27 and TRBJ2-7; perhaps TRBD1 as D (5 bases). CDR1 and CDR2 (germline): MNHEY, SMNVEV (reference sequence). The CDR3 is made up of 14 amino acids. Between the trimmed V and J ends, which lost 7 bases and 6 bases, there was a span of 19 bases. The CDR3 sequence is CASTPQGYPFEQYF. The CDR3 DNA is TGTGCCAGCACCCCGCAGGGTTACCCCTTCGAGCAGTACTTC.

Many counts were recorded for this clonotype. The chain recombines TRBV7-2 with TRBJ2-1, with 7 bases that match TRBD2. CDR1 is SGHTA, CDR2 FQGNSA, per germline. With 1 base clipped from V and 1 base from J, the junction kept 4 bases outside the gene matches. CDR3 length: 16 residues. The CDR3 spells CASSLELGLSYNEQFF. Here the CDR3 DNA reads TGTGCCAGCAGCTTAGAGTTGGGACTATCCTACAATGAGCAGTTCTTC.

This chain links TRBV23-1 with TRBJ1-4; D gene unclear. TRBV23-1 qualifies as an ORF whose function is uncertain. Trimming removed 0 bases at V and 2 bases at J, with 13 bases between. This CDR3 is built from 17 residues. CDR3 loop: CASSQSSTSGTNEKLFF. The CDR3 DNA is TGCGCCAGCAGTCAATCGTCTACCAGTGGGACTAATGAAAAACTGTTTTTT.

This chain joins TRBV9 and TRBJ2-7, with TRBD1 matching 9 bases. CDR3 length: 15 amino acids. V trimming: 4 bases; J trimming: 4 bases; junction bases outside the gene matches: 9. The germline gives CDR1 SGDLS, CDR2 YYNGEE. CDR3 in DNA: TGTGCCAGCAGCCCAAGGGACAGGGTACTGTACGAGCAGTACTTC. Its protein product is CASSPRDRVLYEQYF.

In this sample, this clonotype turned up a few times. This sequence joins TRBV5-1 and TRBJ2-3; 9 nucleotides align to TRBD2. The V gene's germline CDR1 is SGHRS and CDR2 YFSETQ. J lost 1 base, V lost 2 bases, and 2 bases had no gene match. The CDR3 sequence is 15 residues long. The CDR3 region has the DNA TGCGCCAGCAGCTTTAGCGGGGGTCGCACAGATACGCAGTATTTT. The encoded protein is CASSFSGGRTDTQYF.

This chain uses TRBV7-9 with TRBJ2-1; the match to TRBD2 covers 9 bases. Per germline, CDR1 SEHNR and CDR2 FQNEAQ (reference sequence). V shed 5 bases and J 9 bases; nucleotides not matched to a gene: 8. The CDR3 spans 14 residues. CDR3 nucleotide sequence: TGTGCCAGCAGCGCCCCTGGGACTAGCCCTGAGCAGTTCTTC. It codes for CASSAPGTSPEQFF.

The chain employs TRBV7-9 and TRBJ1-1, with no clear D. This CDR3 is built from 13 residues. The germline V and J ends were trimmed by 6 bases and 1 base, with 9 bases remaining between them. CDR1 and CDR2 (germline): SEHNR, FQNEAQ (reference sequence). The CDR3 region has the DNA TGTGCCAGCAGTTCTCTGGCGAACACTGAAGCTTTCTTT. It encodes CASSSLANTEAFF.

This clonotype turned up a few times. The V gene is TRBV30, the J gene TRBJ2-7; no definite D call. Per germline, CDR1 GTSNPN and CDR2 SVGIG (reference sequence). The CDR3 is made up of 12 amino acids. V gave up 2 bases and J gave up 4 bases, with 9 bases separating them. The CDR3 here is CAWSLTPYEQYF. In DNA form, the CDR3 reads TGTGCCTGGAGTTTAACTCCTTACGAGCAGTACTTC.

CDR3 in DNA: TGTGCCAGCTCACCAATCCAGGGGGCCGATACGCAGTATTTT. Translation: CASSPIQGADTQYF. The chain is built from TRBV18 and TRBJ2-3, with 8 bases fitting TRBD1. Trimming at V came to 2 bases and at J to 6 bases, leaving 4 bases not matched to a gene. Germline CDR1 and CDR2: KGHSH and LQKENI. CDR3 length: 14 amino acids.

The genes are TRBV29-1 and TRBJ1-2, with 7 bases aligning to TRBD1. This CDR3 is 13 amino acids long. The V and J ends lost 6 bases and 1 base, in that order; junction bases with no gene match: 5. Germline values: CDR1 SQVTM, CDR2 ANQGSEA. DNA for the CDR3: TGCAGCGTCCTCGGACAGGATAACTATGGCTACACCTTC. Translation gives CSVLGQDNYGYTF.

CDR3 region: CASSHTGTGGNEQFF. In nucleotides, the CDR3 is TGTGCCAGCAGTCACACCGGGACAGGCGGCAATGAGCAGTTCTTC. The chain links TRBV12-3 or TRBV12-4 to TRBJ2-1; 8 bases are shared with TRBD1. V was clipped by 5 bases and J by 6 bases; unmatched bases: 9. The CDR3 has 15 residues.

The chain has TRBV18 and TRBJ2-5; D not certain. The CDR3 has 14 residues. Germline lookup yields CDR1 KGHSH and CDR2 LQKENI. Between the trimmed V and J ends, which lost 4 bases and 1 base, there was a span of 10 bases. The CDR3 is CASSRPGPQETQYF. The DNA of the CDR3 is TGTGCCAGCTCACGCCCGGGTCCCCAAGAGACCCAGTACTTC.

This clonotype was detected a few times. The genes are TRBV3-1 and TRBJ2-2; D remains unclear. Looked up from germline, CDR1 is LGHDT and CDR2 is YNNKEL (reference sequence). The CDR3 runs to 15 residues. The ends were cut back, 6 bases at V and 2 bases at J, with 13 bases in the middle. The CDR3 DNA reads TGTGCCAGCAGGCCCACTATTTTAAACACCGGGGAGCTGTTTTTT. It is translated as CASRPTILNTGELFF. The full variable domain, rest sourced from reference TRBV3-1 and TRBJ2-2, is DTAVSQTPKYLVTQMGNDKSIKCEQNLGHDTMYWYKQDSKKFLKIMFSYNNKELIINETVPNRFSPKSPDKAHLNLHINSLELGDSAVYFCASRPTILNTGELFFGEGSRLTVL.

The rearrangement links TRBV4-1 to TRBJ1-1, with a possible D match to TRBD1 (5 bases). The CDR3 contains 15 residues. The germline V gene encodes CDR1 MGHRA and CDR2 YSYEKL. V lost 4 bases, J lost 1 base, and 13 bases lay in between. CDR3 nucleotides: TGCGCCAGCAGCCTTGAGGTGGGGGGGAACACTGAAGCTTTCTTT. The encoded protein is CASSLEVGGNTEAFF.

This chain connects TRBV24-1 to TRBJ2-7; the match to TRBD1 covers 12 bases. V shed 6 bases and J 0 bases; nucleotides not matched to a gene: 5. Germline CDR1 KGHDR, CDR2 SFDVKD. The CDR3 length is 16 residues. DNA of the CDR3: TGTGCCACCAGTTCTGGGACAGGGGGCTCCTCCTACGAGCAGTACTTC. The encoded protein is CATSSGTGGSSYEQYF.

The V call is TRBV7-2, the J call TRBJ2-5; 8 bases agree with TRBD2. The CDR3 sequence is 15 residues long. V trimming: 5 bases; J trimming: 4 bases; junction bases outside the gene matches: 9. Germline CDR1 is SGHTA and CDR2 is FQGNSA. The CDR3 DNA follows: TGTGCCAGCAGCCAATCAAGCGGGAGTGGAGAGACCCAGTACTTC. Protein: CASSQSSGSGETQYF.